The 2 T cell receptor beta chains below were found in one sample sequenced in a study of cytomegalovirus exposure and HLA in healthy donors (dated by TCRdb to 2016 to 2017). The library was built by means of the immunoSEQ multiplex PCR assay. A mixture of 60 forward primers for TCR Vbeta segments and 13 reverse primers for TCR Jbeta segments was used in the multiplex PCR. The source is immuneACCESS, and TCRdb retained only in-frame sequences with V and J called. Part of the clones is not carried over; for the studies checked, unresolved V genes explain less than half of this, and the remainder is unexplained. A total of fewer than 250,000 clones appear in this sample, about 75% of them only once. Clones ranked in the top ten supply 1.5% to 2% of the sample. The sequencing sample was made of PBMCs. The receptors were gathered from a male donor in good health and CMV-seronegative.

V is TRBV27 and J is TRBJ2-1, with a possible D match to TRBD2 (5 bases). Germline V gene sequence: CDR1 MNHEY, CDR2 SMNVEV (reference sequence). The V end lost 6 bases, the J end lost 0 bases, and 12 bases lay between the germline ends. The CDR3 totals 15 residues. As DNA, the CDR3 is TGTGCCAGCAGAGCGGACTTGAGCTCCTACAATGAGCAGTTCTTC. Its protein is CASRADLSSYNEQFF.

The chain uses TRBV5-1 and TRBJ1-3; D not resolved. This CDR3 is built from 15 residues. The V end was cut by 0 bases, the J end by 4 bases, with 11 bases between. Germline-derived CDR1 and CDR2 are SGHRS and YFSETQ. The CDR3: CASSLVSPPGNTIYF. CDR3 coding DNA: TGCGCCAGCAGCTTGGTCAGTCCACCCGGAAACACCATATATTTT.